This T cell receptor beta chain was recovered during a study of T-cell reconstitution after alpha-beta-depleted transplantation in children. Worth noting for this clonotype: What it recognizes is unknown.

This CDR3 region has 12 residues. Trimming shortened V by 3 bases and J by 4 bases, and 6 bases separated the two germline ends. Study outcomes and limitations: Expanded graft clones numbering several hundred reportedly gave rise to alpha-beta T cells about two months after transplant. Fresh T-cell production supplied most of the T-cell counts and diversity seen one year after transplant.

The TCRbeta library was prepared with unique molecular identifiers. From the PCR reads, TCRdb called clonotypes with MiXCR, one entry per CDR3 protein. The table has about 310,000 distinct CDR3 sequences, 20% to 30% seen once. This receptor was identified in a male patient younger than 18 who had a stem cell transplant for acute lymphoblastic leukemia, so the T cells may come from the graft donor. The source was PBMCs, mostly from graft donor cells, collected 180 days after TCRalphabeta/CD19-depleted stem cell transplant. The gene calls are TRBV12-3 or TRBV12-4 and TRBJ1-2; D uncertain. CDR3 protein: CASSLAIYGYTF. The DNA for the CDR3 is TGTGCCAGCAGTTTGGCTATCTATGGCTACACCTTC.